This T cell receptor beta chain is from a study of T cell repertoires in cytomegalovirus infection. Study at large: Recently identified HLA-C-restricted CMV epitopes and well-studied HLA-B-restricted CMV epitopes were used by the study. Public TCR beta signatures marked donors with CMV infection and the matching HLA. Study results and caveats: The cumulative frequency of public TCR beta families identified carriers of CMV plus the relevant HLA. The ex vivo response showed dominance by HLA-C-restricted CMV-specific TCR beta clonotypes.

Per the germline V gene, CDR1 is MGHRA and CDR2 is YSYEKL. The CDR3 covers 14 residues. The V end was cut by 0 bases, the J end by 0 bases, with 3 bases between. Concerning this clonotype itself: The antigen is undetermined.

One entry per CDR3 protein results from TCRdb running MiXCR on the reads. Counted here are some 130,000 distinct CDR3 sequences, more than 30% occurring once; the ten biggest clones make up about 52%. Material: CD8+ T cells from cultured PBMCs, obtained from culture after CMV antigen stimulation. The chain couples TRBV4-1 to TRBJ1-3; D gene unclear. This sequence was found in a human donor in good health (CMV status not recorded). Some clones in this sample may be carry-over from other donors' samples. DNA of the CDR3: TGCGCCAGCAGCCAAGAGAGCTCTGGAAACACCATATATTTT. Translated, it gives CASSQESSGNTIYF.